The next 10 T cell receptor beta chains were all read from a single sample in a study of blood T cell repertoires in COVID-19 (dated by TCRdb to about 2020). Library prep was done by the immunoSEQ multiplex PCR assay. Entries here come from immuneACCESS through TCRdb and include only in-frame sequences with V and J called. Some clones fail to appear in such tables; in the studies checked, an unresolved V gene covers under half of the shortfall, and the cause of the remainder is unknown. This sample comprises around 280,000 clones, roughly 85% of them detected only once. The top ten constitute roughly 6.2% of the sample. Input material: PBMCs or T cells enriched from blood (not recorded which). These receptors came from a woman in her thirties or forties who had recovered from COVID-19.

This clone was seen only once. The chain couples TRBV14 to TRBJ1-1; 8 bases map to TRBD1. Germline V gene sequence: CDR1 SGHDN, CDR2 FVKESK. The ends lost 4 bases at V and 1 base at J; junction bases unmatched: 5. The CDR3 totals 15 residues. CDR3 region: CASSRYGQGNTEAFF. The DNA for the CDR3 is TGTGCCAGCAGCCGATACGGACAGGGGAACACTGAAGCTTTCTTT.

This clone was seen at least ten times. The CDR3 loop is CASSQDSLGQPGIQETQYF. Here the CDR3 DNA reads TGCGCCAGCAGCCAAGATAGTTTAGGACAGCCGGGGATCCAAGAGACCCAGTACTTC. J is TRBJ2-5 and V is TRBV4-3; D perhaps matches TRBD1 (6 bases). The CDR3 contains 19 residues. Looked up from germline, CDR1 is LGHNA and CDR2 is YSLEER. The V gene lost 0 bases and the J gene lost 1 base, with 21 bases spanning the gap.

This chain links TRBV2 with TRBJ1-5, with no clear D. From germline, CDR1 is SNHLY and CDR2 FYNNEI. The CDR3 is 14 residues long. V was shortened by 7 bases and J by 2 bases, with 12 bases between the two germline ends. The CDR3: CASTGEDRNQPQHF. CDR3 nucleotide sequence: TGTGCCAGCACGGGAGAGGACCGCAATCAGCCCCAGCATTTT.

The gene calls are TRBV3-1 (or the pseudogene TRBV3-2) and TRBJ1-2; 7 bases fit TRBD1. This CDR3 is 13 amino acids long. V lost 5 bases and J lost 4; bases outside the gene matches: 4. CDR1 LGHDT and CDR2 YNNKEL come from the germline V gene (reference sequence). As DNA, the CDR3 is TGTGCCAGCAGCGGACAGGTCGGCTATGGCTACACCTTC. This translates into CASSGQVGYGYTF.

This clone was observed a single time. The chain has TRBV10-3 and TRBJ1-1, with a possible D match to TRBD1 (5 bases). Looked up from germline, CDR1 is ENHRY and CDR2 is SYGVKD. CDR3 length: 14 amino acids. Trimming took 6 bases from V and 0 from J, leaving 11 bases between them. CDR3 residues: CAIRQDALNTEAFF. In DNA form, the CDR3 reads TGTGCCATCAGACAGGATGCTTTGAACACTGAAGCTTTCTTT.

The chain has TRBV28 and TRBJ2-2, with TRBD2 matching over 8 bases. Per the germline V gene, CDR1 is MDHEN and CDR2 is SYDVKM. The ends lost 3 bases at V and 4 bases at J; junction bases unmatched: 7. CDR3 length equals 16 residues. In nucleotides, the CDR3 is TGTGCCAGCAGTTTTGCGGGAGGCTTGGCCACCGGGGAGCTGTTTTTT. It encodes CASSFAGGLATGELFF.

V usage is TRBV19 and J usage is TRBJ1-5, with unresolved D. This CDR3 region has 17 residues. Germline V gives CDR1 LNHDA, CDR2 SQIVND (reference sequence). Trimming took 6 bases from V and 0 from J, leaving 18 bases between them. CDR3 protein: CASSRVEGGNSNQPQHF. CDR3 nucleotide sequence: TGTGCCAGTAGCCGCGTCGAGGGAGGGAATAGCAATCAGCCCCAGCATTTT.

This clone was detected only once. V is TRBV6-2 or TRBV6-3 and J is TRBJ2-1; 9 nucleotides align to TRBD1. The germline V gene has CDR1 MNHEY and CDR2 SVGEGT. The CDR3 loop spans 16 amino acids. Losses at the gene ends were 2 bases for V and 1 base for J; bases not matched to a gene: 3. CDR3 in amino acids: CASSYPGTGSYNEQFF. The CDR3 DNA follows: TGTGCCAGCAGTTACCCCGGGACAGGGTCCTACAATGAGCAGTTCTTC.

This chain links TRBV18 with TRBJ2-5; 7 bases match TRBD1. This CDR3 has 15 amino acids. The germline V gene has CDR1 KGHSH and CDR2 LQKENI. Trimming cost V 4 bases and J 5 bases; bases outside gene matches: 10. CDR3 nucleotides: TGTGCCAGCTCACACTCCTCGACAGGGTTGGAGACCCAGTACTTC. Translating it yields CASSHSSTGLETQYF.

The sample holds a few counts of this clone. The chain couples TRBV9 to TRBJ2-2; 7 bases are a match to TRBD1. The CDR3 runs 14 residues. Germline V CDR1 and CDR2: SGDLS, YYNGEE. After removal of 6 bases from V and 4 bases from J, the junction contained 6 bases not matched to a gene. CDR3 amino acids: CASNKGARTGELFF. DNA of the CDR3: TGTGCCAGCAACAAGGGGGCTCGCACCGGGGAGCTGTTTTTT.